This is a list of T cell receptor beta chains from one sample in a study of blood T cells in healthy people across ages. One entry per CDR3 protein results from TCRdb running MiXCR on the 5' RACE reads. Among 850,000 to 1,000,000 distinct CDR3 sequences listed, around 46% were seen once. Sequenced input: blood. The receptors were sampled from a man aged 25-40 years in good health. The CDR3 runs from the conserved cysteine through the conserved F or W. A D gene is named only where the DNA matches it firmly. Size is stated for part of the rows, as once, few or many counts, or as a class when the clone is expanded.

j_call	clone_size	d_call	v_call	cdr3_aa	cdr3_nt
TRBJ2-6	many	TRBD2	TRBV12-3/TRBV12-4	CASSLGSGGSGANVLTF	TGTGCCAGCAGTTTAGGGAGCGGGGGCTCTGGGGCCAACGTCCTGACTTTC
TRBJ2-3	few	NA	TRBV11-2	CASTLAHDTQYF	TGTGCCAGCACGCTCGCCCACGATACGCAGTATTTT
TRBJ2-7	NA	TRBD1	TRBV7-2	CASSLAWVGQGDSEQYF	TGTGCCAGCAGCTTAGCCTGGGTGGGACAGGGGGACTCCGAGCAGTACTTC
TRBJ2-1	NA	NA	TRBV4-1	CASSQDTGGRGEQFF	TGCGCCAGCAGCCAAGACACGGGGGGCCGGGGTGAGCAGTTCTTC
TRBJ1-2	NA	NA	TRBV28	CASSTTGFYGGYTF	TGTGCCAGCAGTACCACGGGATTCTATGGGGGCTACACCTTC
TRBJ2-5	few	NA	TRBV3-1	CASSHVGPVEQYF	TGTGCCAGCAGCCACGTTGGGCCCGTGGAGCAGTACTTC
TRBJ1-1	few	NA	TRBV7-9	CASSFRGGDTEAFF	TGTGCCAGCAGCTTCCGGGGGGGGGACACTGAAGCTTTCTTT
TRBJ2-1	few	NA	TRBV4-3	CASSEATSRDEQFF	TGCGCCAGCAGCGAAGCGACTAGTAGGGATGAGCAGTTCTTC
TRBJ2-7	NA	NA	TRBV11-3	CASSLDRGGGEQYF	TGTGCCAGCAGCTTAGATCGAGGCGGAGGAGAGCAGTACTTC
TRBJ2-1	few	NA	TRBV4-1	CASSQGWPKFF	TGCGCCAGCAGCCAAGGGTGGCCCAAGTTCTTC
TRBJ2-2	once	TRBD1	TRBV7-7	CALTGQGFTGELFF	TGTGCTTTAACCGGACAGGGGTTCACCGGGGAGCTGTTTTTT
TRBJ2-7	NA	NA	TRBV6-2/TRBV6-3	CASSDSTISYEQYF	TGTGCCAGCAGTGACTCTACTATCTCCTACGAGCAGTACTTC
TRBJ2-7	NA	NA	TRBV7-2	CASSGQRGDEQYF	TGTGCCAGCAGCGGACAGAGGGGGGACGAGCAGTACTTC
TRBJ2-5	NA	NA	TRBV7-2	CASSLGASEGTQYF	TGTGCCAGCAGCTTAGGGGCTTCGGAGGGGACCCAGTACTTC
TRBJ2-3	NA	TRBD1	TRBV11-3	CASSLEGDRKAGDHTQYF	TGTGCCAGCAGCTTAGAGGGGGACAGGAAAGCGGGTGACCATACGCAGTATTTT
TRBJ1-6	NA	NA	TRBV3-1	CASSQDLSSPLHF	TGTGCCAGCAGCCAGGATTTGTCTTCACCCCTCCACTTT
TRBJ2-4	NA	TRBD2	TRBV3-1	CASSPIAGGPGNIQYF	TGTGCCAGCAGCCCCATAGCGGGGGGGCCAGGAAACATTCAGTACTTC
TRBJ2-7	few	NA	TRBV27	CASRGRYEQYF	TGTGCCAGCAGGGGGCGCTACGAGCAGTACTTC
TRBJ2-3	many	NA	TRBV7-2	CASSLAGTPSADTQYF	TGTGCCAGCAGCTTAGCGGGCACCCCTAGCGCAGATACGCAGTATTTT
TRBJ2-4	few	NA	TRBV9	CASSAGAVAKNIQYF	TGTGCCAGCAGCGCTGGGGCCGTAGCCAAAAACATTCAGTACTTC
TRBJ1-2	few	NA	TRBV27	CASSVSRDYGYTF	TGTGCCAGCAGTGTTAGCAGGGACTATGGCTACACCTTC
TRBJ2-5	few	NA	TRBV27	CASSLSSSLKTQYF	TGTGCCAGCAGTTTATCTAGCTCCCTCAAGACCCAGTACTTC
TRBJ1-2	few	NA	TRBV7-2	CASSWPVGNYGYTF	TGTGCCAGCAGCTGGCCCGTTGGGAACTATGGCTACACCTTC
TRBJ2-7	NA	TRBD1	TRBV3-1	CASSQRETGDYEQYF	TGTGCCAGCAGCCAACGTGAGACAGGGGATTACGAGCAGTACTTC
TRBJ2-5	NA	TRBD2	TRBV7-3	CASSLRTSGLGNEQYF	TGTGCCAGCAGCTTACGGACTAGCGGGCTGGGCAATGAGCAGTACTTC
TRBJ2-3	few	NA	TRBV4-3	CASSQGLPADTQYF	TGCGCCAGCAGCCAAGGACTGCCAGCAGATACGCAGTATTTT
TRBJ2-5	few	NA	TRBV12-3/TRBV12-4	CASSSGRTQETQYF	TGTGCCAGCAGTTCGGGACGGACCCAAGAGACCCAGTACTTC
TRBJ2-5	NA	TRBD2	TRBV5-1	CASTLAGGPTEETQYF	TGCGCCAGCACGCTAGCGGGGGGGCCAACCGAAGAGACCCAGTACTTC
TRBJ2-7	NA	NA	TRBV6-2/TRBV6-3	CASTEMGLYEQYF	TGTGCCAGCACCGAGATGGGGCTGTACGAGCAGTACTTC
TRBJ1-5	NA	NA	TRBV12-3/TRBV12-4	CASSSPDTGQPQHF	TGTGCCAGCAGTTCTCCGGACACGGGGCAGCCCCAGCATTTT
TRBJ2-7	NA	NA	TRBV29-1	CSVEWGDSYEQYF	TGCAGCGTTGAATGGGGAGACAGCTACGAGCAGTACTTC
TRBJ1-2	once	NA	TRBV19	CASSEQGCGYTF	TGTGCCAGTAGCGAGCAGGGGTGTGGCTACACCTTC
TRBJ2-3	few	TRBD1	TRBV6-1	CASSDPWGQGIYTQYF	TGTGCCAGCAGTGACCCCTGGGGACAGGGCATCTATACGCAGTATTTT
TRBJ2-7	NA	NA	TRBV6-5	CASSYSRRAYEQYF	TGTGCCAGCAGTTACTCGCGCAGGGCATACGAGCAGTACTTC
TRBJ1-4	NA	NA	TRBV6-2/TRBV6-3	CASSKGGGRNEKLFF	TGTGCCAGCAGTAAGGGAGGTGGACGAAATGAAAAACTGTTTTTT
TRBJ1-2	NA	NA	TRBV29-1	CSVDSRNYGYTF	TGCAGCGTTGATAGCAGGAACTATGGCTACACCTTC
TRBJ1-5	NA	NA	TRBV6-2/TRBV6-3	CASISSGEQGWNQPRHF	TGTGCCAGCATTTCCTCGGGGGAACAGGGCTGGAATCAGCCCCGGCATTTT
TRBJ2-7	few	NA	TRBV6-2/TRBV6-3	CASRKPGLSYEQYF	TGTGCCAGCAGAAAACCGGGACTGTCCTACGAGCAGTACTTC
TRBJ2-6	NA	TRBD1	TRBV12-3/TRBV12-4	CASSLAQGAGANVLTF	TGTGCCAGCAGTTTAGCCCAGGGGGCTGGGGCCAACGTCCTGACTTTC
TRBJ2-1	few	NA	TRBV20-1	CSAPRGTYNEQFF	TGCAGTGCCCCTCGGGGCACCTACAATGAGCAGTTCTTC
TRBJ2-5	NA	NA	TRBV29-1	CSARRDLQETQYF	TGCAGCGCCCGCAGGGATTTACAGGAGACCCAGTACTTC
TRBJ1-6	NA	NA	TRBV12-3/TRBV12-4	CASTNARGGSPLHF	TGTGCCAGCACAAACGCCCGGGGAGGATCACCCCTCCACTTT
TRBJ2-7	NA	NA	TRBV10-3	CAISGQTPNPYEQYF	TGTGCCATCAGCGGACAGACCCCCAACCCCTACGAGCAGTACTTC
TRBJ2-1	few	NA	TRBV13	CASSDTGPPYNEQFF	TGTGCCAGCAGCGACACCGGACCCCCCTACAATGAGCAGTTCTTC
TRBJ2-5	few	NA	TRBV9	CASSVSVKETQYF	TGTGCCAGCAGCGTATCAGTTAAAGAGACCCAGTACTTC
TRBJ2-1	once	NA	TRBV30	CAWSDLSEGGEQFF	TGTGCCTGGAGCGATCTCTCTGAGGGGGGTGAGCAGTTCTTC